Listed below are T cell receptor beta chains from one sample, sequenced in a study of T cell repertoires in ileal Crohn's disease. Libraries were prepared by immunoSEQ multiplex PCR; TCRdb keeps only in-frame clonotypes and omits some of them. The table records roughly 3,000 clones, about 85% of them present only once. Sequencing input: ileal tissue. The receptors stem from an adult with Crohn's disease. Both conserved end residues are part of each CDR3. The order of the fields is V gene, clone size, D gene, J gene, CDR3 DNA, CDR3 protein. The D gene is left open where the match is weak. The size field is filled for only some rows; it gives once, few, many or a size class.

TRBV29-1	.	.	TRBJ2-1	TGCAGCTCCCACACCCCGGGGACACCGTACAATGAGCAGTTCTTC	CSSHTPGTPYNEQFF
TRBV2	.	.	TRBJ2-3	TGTGCCAGCAGTGAGTCTTCTAGCACAGATACGCAGTATTTT	CASSESSSTDTQYF
TRBV7-3	once	TRBD1	TRBJ1-1	TGTGCCAGCAGCTTCAGGGCAGGGGGCGAAGCTTTCTTT	CASSFRAGGEAFF
TRBV15	once	.	TRBJ2-7	TGTGCCACCAGCAGCAGACATGATCTCGACGAGCAGTACTTC	CATSSRHDLDEQYF
TRBV6-6	once	TRBD1	TRBJ2-7	TGTGCCAGCAGGGATCGGACAGGGGGTTTATATGAGCAGTACTTC	CASRDRTGGLYEQYF
TRBV2	.	.	TRBJ1-2	TGTGCCAGCAGTTCCAACAGGGACTATGGCTACACCTTC	CASSSNRDYGYTF
TRBV28	.	TRBD1	TRBJ1-2	TGTGCCAGCAGTTTACCGATGGGGAGACAGGGCCATGGCTACACCTTC	CASSLPMGRQGHGYTF
TRBV19	.	TRBD2	TRBJ2-1	TGTGCCAGTAACCCGGGACTAGCGGGGGGCTACAATGAGCAGTTCTTC	CASNPGLAGGYNEQFF
TRBV6-6	.	.	TRBJ1-5	TGTGCCAGCAGTTACGAGGGCAGGGAAGATCAGCCCCAGCATTTT	CASSYEGREDQPQHF
TRBV28	.	.	TRBJ1-1	TGTGCCAGCAGTAAGGACCGGGACCCTTTACTTCCTTTATTGGGCACTGAAGCTTTCTTT	CASSKDRDPLLPLLGTEAFF
TRBV6-1	medium-sized	TRBD2	TRBJ2-2	TGTGCCAGCATGGTTCCGCGGGGGGCCGGGGAGCTGTTTTTT	CASMVPRGAGELFF
TRBV9	.	.	TRBJ1-1	TGTGCCAGCAGCGTAGATGGTTACACTGAAGCTTTCTTT	CASSVDGYTEAFF
TRBV7-6	once	.	TRBJ1-1	TGTGCCAGCAGCTCTTCAATGGGGACTGAAGCTTTCTTT	CASSSSMGTEAFF
TRBV7-2	.	.	TRBJ2-1	TGTGCCAGCAGCCTTCTGGGGAAATCCTACAATGAGCAGTTCTTC	CASSLLGKSYNEQFF
TRBV5-1	.	TRBD1	TRBJ1-1	TGCGCCAGCAGCGACTTTGGGACAGTGAACACTGAAGCTTTCTTT	CASSDFGTVNTEAFF
TRBV27	.	TRBD1	TRBJ1-3	TGTGCCACCGTAGACAGGGCGGGAAACACCATATATTTT	CATVDRAGNTIYF
TRBV5-1	.	.	TRBJ2-5	TGCGCCAGCAGCTTGGCCCAAGAGACCCAGTACTTC	CASSLAQETQYF
TRBV4-3	.	.	TRBJ1-2	TGCGCCAGCAGCCAAGATCGATTCCGAGGCTACACCTTC	CASSQDRFRGYTF
TRBV7-8	.	TRBD1	TRBJ1-5	TGTGCCAGCAGGCCCGACAGGGCGTCCAATCAGCCCCAGCATTTT	CASRPDRASNQPQHF
TRBV6-4	.	.	TRBJ1-1	TGTGCCAGCAGCGTAAGGGGGGGTAGGAACACTGAAGCTTTCTTT	CASSVRGGRNTEAFF
TRBV11-1	.	TRBD1	TRBJ2-7	TGTGCCAGCAGCTTAGCAGAGAGACAGGGTATCTACGAGCAGTACTTC	CASSLAERQGIYEQYF
TRBV4-3	.	TRBD2	TRBJ2-1	TGCGCCAGCAGCCAAGATGATAGCGGGAGCACGAATGAGCAGTTCTTC	CASSQDDSGSTNEQFF
TRBV30	once	TRBD1	TRBJ2-2	TGTGCCTGGCGAAAAACAGGGGAAGTCCGCGGGGAGCTGTTTTTT	CAWRKTGEVRGELFF
TRBV4-1	.	.	TRBJ2-2	TGCGCCAGCAGCCAAGTTTCCGGGAACACCGGGGAGCTGTTTTTT	CASSQVSGNTGELFF
TRBV19	.	.	TRBJ1-1	TGTGCCAGTAGCGGACAGAGTCGAATTCCTGAAGCTTTCTTT	CASSGQSRIPEAFF
TRBV19	.	TRBD1	TRBJ1-6	TGTGCCAGTAGTATTCGGGACAGTTATAATTCACCCCTCCACTTT	CASSIRDSYNSPLHF
TRBV5-6	.	.	TRBJ1-3	TGTGCCAGCAGCTTGTTGAAGGGCCGAGCGGCTGGAAACACCATATATTTT	CASSLLKGRAAGNTIYF
TRBV5-1	.	.	TRBJ2-7	TGCGCCAGCAGTTTACCCCCTTCTACAGGGAACGAGCAGTACTTC	CASSLPPSTGNEQYF
TRBV2	.	.	TRBJ1-5	TGTGCCAGCAGGCTACAAAATGGGGTGGAACAGCCCCAGCATTTT	CASRLQNGVEQPQHF
TRBV6-6	.	TRBD2	TRBJ2-5	TGTGCCAGCAGCAGAACGGGAGGTCTCGGCGAGACCCAGTACTTC	CASSRTGGLGETQYF
TRBV7-6	.	.	TRBJ1-2	TGTGCCAGCAGCTTAGGGGAGCGAGTCTGGTATGGCTACACCTTC	CASSLGERVWYGYTF
TRBV10-3	.	.	TRBJ1-1	TGTGCCATCAGTGAGGCAGCGGTGAACACTGAAGCTTTCTTT	CAISEAAVNTEAFF
TRBV9	.	.	TRBJ1-1	TGTGCCAGCAGCCCGAGCGGCCAAAACACTGAAGCTTTCTTT	CASSPSGQNTEAFF
TRBV6-1	.	TRBD1	TRBJ2-6	TGTGCCAGCAGGACAGGGGGTGCGGGGGCCAACGTCCTGACTTTC	CASRTGGAGANVLTF
TRBV30	once	.	TRBJ2-2	TGTGCCTGGAGTCTCGGGAGCCGGACCGGGGAGCTGTTTTTT	CAWSLGSRTGELFF
TRBV6-5	.	.	TRBJ1-1	TGTGCCAGCAGTTACAGACAGAACACTGAAGCTTTCTTT	CASSYRQNTEAFF
TRBV5-5	.	.	TRBJ2-7	TGTGCCAGCAGCTTGATGGGAGAGCAGTACTTC	CASSLMGEQYF
TRBV27	.	TRBD1	TRBJ2-7	TGTGCCACGACAGGGGATGGCTACGAGCAGTACTTC	CATTGDGYEQYF
TRBV6-1	.	TRBD2	TRBJ2-7	TGTGCCACCTCCCCGATAGCGGGAACATCCTACGAGCAGTACTTC	CATSPIAGTSYEQYF
TRBV5-1	.	TRBD1	TRBJ2-7	TGCGCCAGCAGCCCCCTGACAGGGGGCTACGAGCAGTACTTC	CASSPLTGGYEQYF
TRBV7-2	.	TRBD1	TRBJ2-7	TGTGCCAGCAGAAAAGGAGACAGGGCACAGTACGAGCAGTACTTC	CASRKGDRAQYEQYF
TRBV27	.	TRBD1	TRBJ1-1	TGTGCCAGCAGCCTATTAGGGGGCTGGAACACTGAAGCTTTCTTT	CASSLLGGWNTEAFF
TRBV5-4	.	.	TRBJ1-3	TGTGCCAGCAGCTTGGTCAGGGACGGCTCTGGAAACACCATATATTTT	CASSLVRDGSGNTIYF
TRBV9	.	.	TRBJ1-4	TGTGCCAGCAGCCCAGGGACCCTACCAACTGAAAAACTGTTTTTT	CASSPGTLPTEKLFF
TRBV7-3	.	TRBD2	TRBJ2-1	TGTGCCAGCAGCTTCCAAGCGGGGGCTTCTAATGAGCAGTTCTTC	CASSFQAGASNEQFF
TRBV7-8	.	.	TRBJ1-1	TGTGCCAGCAGCTTTGCCCAGAGTCAAGCTTTCTTT	CASSFAQSQAFF
TRBV2	.	.	TRBJ1-4	TGTGCCAGCAGTGGCGGGCAGGGGTCGGCTAATGAAAAACTGTTTTTT	CASSGGQGSANEKLFF
TRBV5-4	.	.	TRBJ2-3	TGTGCCAGCAGCCAGAAGGGGGGCACAGATACGCAGTATTTT	CASSQKGGTDTQYF
TRBV13	.	.	TRBJ1-2	TGTGCCAGCAGCTTCAGGGACGAGGGTGGCTACACCTTC	CASSFRDEGGYTF
TRBV28	few	.	TRBJ1-5	TGTGCCAGCATGGTCCCGGATTTCAATCAGCCCCAGCATTTT	CASMVPDFNQPQHF
TRBV19	.	.	TRBJ2-7	TGTGCCAGTAGTATGGACTATTCCTACGAGCAGTACTTC	CASSMDYSYEQYF
TRBV7-2	.	.	TRBJ2-1	TGTGCCAGCAGCGCCTCCATCGTAAGCTCCTACAATGAGCAGTTCTTC	CASSASIVSSYNEQFF
TRBV6-5	once	TRBD1	TRBJ1-1	TGTGCCAGCAGTTTCCAGGGGGGGGACACTGAAGCTTTCTTT	CASSFQGGDTEAFF